Following are 26 T cell receptor beta chains from one sample sequenced in a study of T cell repertoires in cytomegalovirus infection. Their recognized antigens are unknown. Each CDR3 protein gets one entry after TCRdb re-called the reads with MiXCR. The sample contains more than 300,000 distinct CDR3 sequences, approximately 30% of which appear only once. This sample comprised cultured PBMCs, obtained from culture after CMV antigen stimulation. These receptor sequences come from a human donor in good health (CMV status not recorded). Some clones in this sample may be carry-over from other donors' samples.

This clonotype was seen a few times. The chain has TRBV12-3 or TRBV12-4 and TRBJ2-1, with 12 bases that match TRBD2. V gave up 7 bases and J gave up 5 bases; unmatched junction bases: 6. The CDR3 spans 15 residues. The CDR3 sequence is CASNKLAGGDNEQFF. CDR3 coding DNA: TGTGCCAGCAACAAACTAGCGGGAGGAGACAATGAGCAGTTCTTC.

In its sample, this clonotype was seen a few times. The V and J genes are TRBV6-2 or TRBV6-3 and TRBJ2-7; no definite D call. The CDR3 has 14 amino acids. Trimming took off 8 bases at V and 0 bases at J, with 14 bases between the two ends. Germline CDR1 MNHEY, CDR2 SVGEGT. CDR3 sequence (DNA): TGTGCCAGCGGTCAGGACGGAAGCTCCTACGAGCAGTACTTC. Translated, it gives CASGQDGSSYEQYF.

V and J are TRBV2 and TRBJ1-1, with unresolved D. The CDR3 consists of 14 residues. Deletions cut 2 bases from V and 0 bases from J, with 7 bases between. Per the germline V gene, CDR1 is SNHLY and CDR2 is FYNNEI. The CDR3 region is CASSENSMNTEAFF. In DNA form, the CDR3 reads TGTGCCAGCAGTGAAAACAGTATGAACACTGAAGCTTTCTTT.

This clonotype was seen a handful of times. The chain recombines TRBV5-6 with TRBJ2-5; D may correspond to TRBD1 or TRBD2 (9 bases each). Trimming pared 4 bases from V and 4 bases from J, leaving 23 bases between. This CDR3 contains 17 residues. From germline, CDR1 is SGHDT and CDR2 YYEEEE. CDR3 in amino acids: CASSAGLLAGQGETQYF. CDR3 bases: TGTGCCAGCAGCGCAGGTCTTCTAGCGGGACAGGGAGAGACCCAGTACTTC.

In this sample, this clonotype turned up a few times. V gene TRBV7-8 combines with J gene TRBJ2-7, with a tentative D call TRBD2 (7 bases). Germline assignment: CDR1 SGHVS and CDR2 FQNEAQ. The ends were cut back, 5 bases at V and 9 bases at J, with 20 bases in the middle. The CDR3 runs 14 residues. CDR3: CASSPRGERGGQYF. CDR3 nucleotide sequence: TGTGCCAGCAGCCCTAGGGGGGAGCGGGGAGGGCAGTACTTC.

This clonotype has only a few counts. This sequence joins TRBV20-1 and TRBJ1-5; TRBD1 agrees at 7 bases. This CDR3 comprises 14 residues. The germline CDR1 and CDR2 sequences are DFQATT and SNEGSKA (reference sequence). Trimming cost V 3 bases and J 4 bases; bases outside gene matches: 6. DNA of the CDR3: TGCAGTGCTAGGCAGGACAGGCCTAATCAGCCCCAGCATTTT. It is translated as CSARQDRPNQPQHF.

The chain links TRBV6-2 or TRBV6-3 to TRBJ2-1, with TRBD2 identical over 8 bases. Germline V gene sequence: CDR1 MNHEY, CDR2 SVGEGT. V dropped 5 bases and J dropped 15; count of bases not matched to a gene: 9. CDR3 size: 12 residues. The CDR3 region is CASSGGTRGSFF. Here the CDR3 DNA reads TGTGCCAGCAGTGGGGGGACTAGGGGATCGTTCTTC.

This clonotype appeared many times. For the CDR3, the DNA is TGTGCCAGCAGCTCTCCCCCGAAGGGTAGGACGATGGGGCAGTACTTC. This sequence encodes CASSSPPKGRTMGQYF. The genes are TRBV7-6 and TRBJ2-7; D not resolved. Looked up from germline, CDR1 is SGHVS and CDR2 is FNYEAQ. The length of the CDR3 is 16 residues. Trimming took off 4 bases at V and 9 bases at J, with 25 bases between the two ends.

At least ten counts were recorded for this clonotype. Germline is not matched at one junction end, which may reflect a read error. The genes are TRBV7-2 and TRBJ1-4; D is unresolved. CDR1 and CDR2 from the germline V gene are SGHTA and FQGNSA. CDR3 length: 12 amino acids. CDR3 nucleotide sequence: TGTGCCAGCAGCTTAGGGGAGGGCCGGGCGATTTTT. This codes for CASSLGEGRAIF.

The CDR3 loop reads CASSLARGQSYEQYF. CDR3 DNA: TGTGCCAGCAGCTTGGCGAGGGGGCAATCCTACGAGCAGTACTTC. The chain has TRBV5-4 and TRBJ2-7; 7 bases are a match to TRBD1. The germline V gene has CDR1 SGHNT and CDR2 YYREEE (reference sequence). Germline trimming cut 0 bases from V and 1 base from J; bases unmatched to any gene: 4. The CDR3 has 15 amino acids.

The V gene is TRBV5-1, the J gene TRBJ2-1, with D unclear. CDR1 and CDR2 (germline): SGHRS, YFSETQ. The CDR3 is 17 amino acids. V shed 0 bases and J shed 5 bases, with 18 bases lying between them. CDR3: CASSLAGRSVGNNEQFF. The CDR3 DNA reads TGCGCCAGCAGCTTGGCTGGACGATCCGTCGGTAACAATGAGCAGTTCTTC. Looking up the rest from reference TRBV5-1 and TRBJ2-1 gives the full variable domain: KAGVTQTPRYLIKTRGQQVTLSCSPISGHRSVSWYQQTPGQGLQFLFEYFSETQRNKGNFPGRFSGRQFSNSRSEMNVSTLELGDSALYLCASSLAGRSVGNNEQFFGPGTRLTVL.

This clonotype was picked up a small number of times. This sequence joins TRBV27 and TRBJ2-1; 11 bases match TRBD2. This CDR3 has 16 residues. Germline-derived CDR1 and CDR2 are MNHEY and SMNVEV (reference sequence). V dropped 4 bases and J dropped 6; count of bases not matched to a gene: 8. The CDR3 DNA follows: TGTGCCAGCAGTTCCCTAGCGGGAGGAGGCCCCAATGAGCAGTTCTTC. This sequence encodes CASSSLAGGGPNEQFF.

This chain joins TRBV4-1 and TRBJ2-5; 7 positions match TRBD1. With V trimmed by 2 bases and J by 4 bases, 10 bases remained unmatched. Germline V CDR1 and CDR2: MGHRA, YSYEKL. The CDR3 extends over 16 amino acids. The CDR3 sequence is CASSQQRQGVGETQYF. The CDR3 nucleotides read TGCGCCAGCAGCCAACAACGACAGGGTGTTGGAGAGACCCAGTACTTC.

This clonotype was found many times. V and J are TRBV25-1 and TRBJ2-4, with D possibly TRBD2 on 5 matching bases. The CDR3 extends over 14 amino acids. Germline values: CDR1 MGHDK, CDR2 SYGVNS. The germline V and J ends were trimmed by 1 base and 4 bases, with 8 bases remaining between them. The DNA of the CDR3 is TGTGCCAGCAGTGAATCAGGAGGAAAAAACATTCAGTACTTC. Amino acid sequence: CASSESGGKNIQYF.

This clonotype was seen ten or more times. The V gene is TRBV7-2, the J gene TRBJ2-3; D not certain. Germline CDR1 SGHTA, CDR2 FQGNSA. Trimming stripped 3 bases from V and 2 bases from J, with 9 bases between. This CDR3 contains 14 residues. CDR3 DNA: TGTGCCAGCAGCTTTTTTACCAACACAGATACGCAGTATTTT. Translation gives CASSFFTNTDTQYF.

This clonotype was observed at least ten times. The gene calls are TRBV28 and TRBJ2-1; D ambiguous. Trimming pared 7 bases from V and 2 bases from J, leaving 9 bases between. Germline V CDR1 and CDR2: MDHEN, SYDVKM. The CDR3 is 13 residues long. Here the CDR3 reads CASTKAAYNEQFF. The CDR3 coding sequence is TGTGCCAGCACCAAAGCAGCCTACAATGAGCAGTTCTTC.

This sequence joins TRBV12-3 or TRBV12-4 and TRBJ1-5, with D possibly being TRBD1 (5 bases). The CDR3 is 14 amino acids. Between the trimmed V and J ends, which lost 7 bases and 1 base, there was a span of 11 bases. CDR3 protein: CASTLAGSNQPQHF. The DNA of the CDR3 is TGTGCCAGCACCCTGGCAGGGAGCAATCAGCCCCAGCATTTT.

The chain combines TRBV20-1 with TRBJ1-1; 7 bases agree with TRBD1. The CDR3 consists of 13 residues. Trimming at V came to 4 bases and at J to 7 bases, leaving 9 bases not matched to a gene. Germline V lookup: CDR1 DFQATT, CDR2 SNEGSKA (reference sequence). CDR3 in amino acids: CSAIGQVNLEAFF. The CDR3, as DNA: TGCAGTGCTATCGGACAGGTTAACCTTGAAGCTTTCTTT.

This clonotype appeared a few times. The genes are TRBV7-2 and TRBJ2-3, with TRBD2 matching over 8 bases. After removal of 6 bases from V and 4 bases from J, the junction contained 9 bases not matched to a gene. In germline, CDR1 is SGHTA, CDR2 FQGNSA. The CDR3 has 15 residues. CDR3 DNA: TGTGCCAGCAGAAACACGGGAGGGCCGTCAGATACGCAGTATTTT. It translates to CASRNTGGPSDTQYF.

This rearrangement joins TRBV12-5 to TRBJ2-6; D might be TRBD2 (6 bases). The V gene lost 2 bases and the J gene lost 0 bases, with 14 bases spanning the gap. The CDR3 covers 18 residues. Looked up from germline, CDR1 is LGHNT and CDR2 is FRNRAP. In DNA form, the CDR3 reads TGTGCTAGTGGTTTGCGACCGCCGGGGGACTCTGGGGCCAACGTCCTGACTTTC. This codes for CASGLRPPGDSGANVLTF.

This clonotype was found a few times. The genes are TRBV2 and TRBJ1-4, with 9 bases aligning to TRBD1. The V segment lost 7 bases and the J segment 5 bases; nucleotides outside the gene matches: 8. This CDR3 contains 15 residues. The V gene's germline CDR1 is SNHLY and CDR2 FYNNEI. As DNA, the CDR3 is TGTGCCAGCAATATCCGACAGGGGGTGAATGAAAAACTGTTTTTT. It yields the protein CASNIRQGVNEKLFF.

This chain uses TRBV20-1 with TRBJ2-1, with D perhaps TRBD1 (5 bases). The ends were cut back, 1 base at V and 4 bases at J, with 17 bases in the middle. Germline CDR1 DFQATT, CDR2 SNEGSKA (reference sequence). The CDR3 has 16 amino acids. The CDR3 DNA is TGCAGTGCTAGAGTGCTGGACAAAGCCGTATACAATGAGCAGTTCTTC. The encoded protein is CSARVLDKAVYNEQFF.

The chain carries TRBV7-2 and TRBJ1-2; unclear D gene. The germline V gene encodes CDR1 SGHTA and CDR2 FQGNSA. V was cut by 5 bases and J by 0 bases, with 7 bases left in between. The CDR3 loop spans 13 amino acids. The CDR3 spells CASSPNTNYGYTF. The CDR3 DNA follows: TGTGCCAGCAGCCCCAATACTAACTATGGCTACACCTTC.

The chain uses TRBV14 and TRBJ2-3, with D unclear. CDR3 length: 16 residues. The V end was cut by 0 bases, the J end by 3 bases, with 13 bases between. CDR1 is SGHDN and CDR2 is FVKESK in the germline V gene. The CDR3 bases are TGTGCCAGCAGCCAAGACGCGGTTTTGGAGACAGATACGCAGTATTTT. It yields the protein CASSQDAVLETDTQYF.

About this clonotype itself: The junction departs from the called germline gene at one end, perhaps through a read error. The chain recombines TRBV7-9 with TRBJ2-1; D is perhaps TRBD1 (6 bases). This CDR3 region has 16 residues. The V gene's germline CDR1 is SEHNR and CDR2 FQNEAQ (reference sequence). The CDR3 region is CASSLLSGGSNNEQFF. In DNA form, the CDR3 reads TGTGCCAGCAGCCTCCTGAGTGGGGGCTCCAACAATGAGCAGTTCTTC.

This clonotype turned up a few times. The chain uses TRBV4-3 and TRBJ2-7; 7 nucleotides line up with TRBD2. V lost 0 bases and J lost 2; bases outside the gene matches: 7. The CDR3 runs to 16 residues. The germline V gene has CDR1 LGHNA and CDR2 YSLEER. DNA for the CDR3: TGCGCCAGCAGCCAAGATCGGGGAGGGCTTCCCTACGAGCAGTACTTC. Translating gives CASSQDRGGLPYEQYF.